This T cell receptor beta chain stems from a study of OX40 agonist ivuxolimab in advanced cancers. Study-level information: Patients were treated with ivuxolimab, an agonistic anti-OX40 (CD134) antibody. Study-wide points: The CD4+ and CD8+ T cells in the blood had expanded clonally by week 6 at 0.1 to 3.0 mg/kg. Partial responders receiving 0.1-3.0 mg/kg showed among the lowest clonal expansion.

Sequencing used immunoSEQ multiplex PCR; TCRdb keeps in-frame clones, though not all of them. The sample contains about 6,700 clones, 94% of which appear only once. The CDR3 spans 12 residues. Trimming cost V 7 bases and J 0 bases, with 7 bases left between them. Germline values: CDR1 GTSNPN, CDR2 SVGIG (reference sequence). In regard to this clone: Its antigen is not identified.

Here the sequenced sample was CD4+ or CD8+ T cells sorted from blood, taken in a trial of the OX40 agonist ivuxolimab. The receptor's source is an adult with an advanced solid tumor such as melanoma, head and neck, liver or kidney cancer. V gene TRBV30 combines with J gene TRBJ1-3, with unresolved D. CDR3 protein: CAFPNSGNTIYF. The CDR3 DNA is TGTGCCTTTCCCAACTCTGGAAACACCATATATTTT. The variable domain in full, completed from reference TRBV30 and TRBJ1-3, reads SQTIHQWPATLVQPVGSPLSLECTVEGTSNPNLYWYRQAAGRGLQLLFYSVGIGQISSEVPQNLSASRPQDRQFILSSKKLLLSDSGFYLCAFPNSGNTIYFGEGSWLTVV.